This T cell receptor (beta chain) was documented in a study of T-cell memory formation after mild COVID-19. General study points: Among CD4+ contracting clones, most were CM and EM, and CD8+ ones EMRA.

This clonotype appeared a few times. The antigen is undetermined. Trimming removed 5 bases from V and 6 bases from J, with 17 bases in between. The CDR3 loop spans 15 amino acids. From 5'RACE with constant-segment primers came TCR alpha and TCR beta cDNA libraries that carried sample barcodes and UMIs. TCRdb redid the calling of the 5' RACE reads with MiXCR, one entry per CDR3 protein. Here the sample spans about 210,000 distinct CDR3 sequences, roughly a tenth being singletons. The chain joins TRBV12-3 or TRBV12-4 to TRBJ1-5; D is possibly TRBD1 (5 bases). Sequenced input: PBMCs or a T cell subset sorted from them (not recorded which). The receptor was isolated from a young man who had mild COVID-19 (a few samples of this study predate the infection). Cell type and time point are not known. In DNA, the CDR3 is TGTGCCAGCAGTCCATCACCAGGGTCAGGTCAGCCCCAGCATTTT. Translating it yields CASSPSPGSGQPQHF.